This T cell receptor (beta chain) was profiled in a study of T cells after somatic rescue of genetic block. Germline CDR1 and CDR2: MNHNS and SASEGT. The CDR3 spans 12 residues. Trimming cost V 8 bases and J 6 bases, with 11 bases left between them. Profiling relied on immunoSEQ multiplex PCR, and the TCRdb table lists in-frame clones only, not all of them. The sample records some 67,000 clones, about 91% being singletons. Specimen: peripheral blood mononuclear cells (PBMCs). This chain links TRBV6-1 with TRBJ2-1; no clear D. This clonotype originated in a man aged 35 to 55. The CDR3 reads CASGYVSNEQFF. The CDR3 DNA sequence: TGTGCCAGCGGTTATGTATCCAATGAGCAGTTCTTC.